These T cell receptor beta chains were read from a single sample in a study of T cell responses to AZD1222 COVID-19 vaccine. Some clones are missing from TCRdb's copy, which holds only in-frame ones; the method was immunoSEQ multiplex PCR. This table holds roughly 120,000 clones, about 90% found once. Sequences were derived from peripheral blood, sampled on day 0 of AZD1222 vaccination. The receptors were gathered from an adult in good health. Each CDR3 is given with its conserved first and last residue. Clone size, where shown, is once, few, many, or a class for clones that have expanded.

v_gene: TRBV4-2; abundance: -; j_gene: TRBJ2-3; CDR3aa: CASSRSRGDRGPGDTQYF
v_gene: TRBV7-8; abundance: -; j_gene: TRBJ2-5; CDR3aa: CASTLFRYGPRETQYF
v_gene: TRBV19; abundance: -; j_gene: TRBJ2-7; CDR3aa: CASSLDRGIYEQYF
v_gene: TRBV12-5; abundance: -; j_gene: TRBJ2-6; CDR3aa: CASGLSTRGLAGGRSNVLTF
v_gene: TRBV5-1; abundance: -; j_gene: TRBJ1-5; CDR3aa: CASTLTGGSNQPQHF
v_gene: TRBV7-9; abundance: -; j_gene: TRBJ2-5; CDR3aa: CASSRLGQVQETQYF
v_gene: TRBV2; abundance: -; j_gene: TRBJ1-2; CDR3aa: CASSPPGQPRGYTF
v_gene: TRBV4-3; abundance: -; j_gene: TRBJ1-6; CDR3aa: CASSQEGRGYSPLHF
v_gene: TRBV5-4; abundance: -; j_gene: TRBJ1-6; CDR3aa: CASSLTGANSPLHF
v_gene: TRBV11-3; abundance: -; j_gene: TRBJ2-1; CDR3aa: CASSLQGKQFF
v_gene: TRBV3-1/TRBV3-2; abundance: -; j_gene: TRBJ2-1; CDR3aa: CASSHWSRNEQFF
v_gene: TRBV11-1; abundance: -; j_gene: TRBJ1-1; CDR3aa: CASSFAANTEAFF
v_gene: TRBV9; abundance: once; j_gene: TRBJ2-7; CDR3aa: CASSVSRGLYEQYF
v_gene: TRBV5-1; abundance: once; j_gene: TRBJ1-1; CDR3aa: CASRQQGALTEAFF
v_gene: TRBV27; abundance: -; j_gene: TRBJ2-3; CDR3aa: CASSKRVARRDTQYF
v_gene: TRBV18; abundance: -; j_gene: TRBJ1-1; CDR3aa: CASEIRGRFQTGEAFF
v_gene: TRBV27; abundance: -; j_gene: TRBJ2-7; CDR3aa: CASGGQGSAYEQYF
v_gene: TRBV6-1; abundance: -; j_gene: TRBJ1-1; CDR3aa: CASSELRRGTEAFF
v_gene: TRBV28; abundance: once; j_gene: TRBJ2-7; CDR3aa: CASGSGQGYEQYF
v_gene: TRBV4-1; abundance: -; j_gene: TRBJ1-3; CDR3aa: CASSQDSTSPGNTIYF
v_gene: TRBV18; abundance: -; j_gene: TRBJ1-4; CDR3aa: CASSPSTGSEKLFF
v_gene: TRBV24-1; abundance: -; j_gene: TRBJ2-1; CDR3aa: CATSDEDGTLAYNEQFF
v_gene: TRBV19; abundance: -; j_gene: TRBJ1-5; CDR3aa: CASSIAVWGNQPQHF
v_gene: TRBV5-5; abundance: -; j_gene: TRBJ2-1; CDR3aa: CASSLSRRPYNEQFF
v_gene: TRBV9; abundance: -; j_gene: TRBJ2-7; CDR3aa: CASKSHPPDREAPYEQYF
v_gene: TRBV4-1; abundance: -; j_gene: TRBJ2-3; CDR3aa: CASSQDYRGDTQYF
v_gene: TRBV24-1; abundance: once; j_gene: TRBJ2-6; CDR3aa: CATSDDPPSGANVLTF
v_gene: TRBV7-9; abundance: -; j_gene: TRBJ2-5; CDR3aa: CASSLGLAWKTQYF
v_gene: TRBV7-3; abundance: once; j_gene: TRBJ2-5; CDR3aa: CASSLRSSGGLHF
v_gene: TRBV19; abundance: once; j_gene: TRBJ1-5; CDR3aa: CASSIGVNQPQHF
v_gene: TRBV11-3; abundance: -; j_gene: TRBJ2-7; CDR3aa: CASSDLLVAYEQYF
v_gene: TRBV11-2; abundance: -; j_gene: TRBJ2-5; CDR3aa: CASSKKTGGLETQYF
v_gene: TRBV30; abundance: -; j_gene: TRBJ2-7; CDR3aa: CAWSGAYEQYF
v_gene: TRBV11-3; abundance: -; j_gene: TRBJ1-6; CDR3aa: CASSGGGQGINSYNSPLHF
v_gene: TRBV2; abundance: -; j_gene: TRBJ2-1; CDR3aa: CARGATPNEQFF
v_gene: TRBV2; abundance: -; j_gene: TRBJ2-3; CDR3aa: CASSESVSGGVVIDTQYF
v_gene: TRBV13; abundance: -; j_gene: TRBJ1-2; CDR3aa: CASSLRTVGKGYTF
v_gene: TRBV4-3; abundance: -; j_gene: TRBJ2-7; CDR3aa: CASSQRLARYEQYF
v_gene: TRBV7-9; abundance: -; j_gene: TRBJ2-3; CDR3aa: CASSWGQSTDTQYF
v_gene: TRBV19; abundance: few; j_gene: TRBJ1-1; CDR3aa: CASNPGAGTEAFF
v_gene: TRBV19; abundance: -; j_gene: TRBJ1-3; CDR3aa: CASSKADSGNTIYF
v_gene: TRBV10-3; abundance: many; j_gene: TRBJ2-1; CDR3aa: CAISESQDYNEQFF
v_gene: TRBV13; abundance: -; j_gene: TRBJ1-1; CDR3aa: CASSLGLGATEAFF
v_gene: TRBV24-1; abundance: -; j_gene: TRBJ2-1; CDR3aa: CATSDPLRTDNEQFF
v_gene: TRBV24-1; abundance: -; j_gene: TRBJ1-2; CDR3aa: CATSGGLGGVRYGYTF
v_gene: TRBV7-7; abundance: -; j_gene: TRBJ2-1; CDR3aa: CASSPNQGWNEQFF
v_gene: TRBV6-5; abundance: -; j_gene: TRBJ2-2; CDR3aa: CASSRQDRGRRELFF
v_gene: TRBV30; abundance: -; j_gene: TRBJ2-5; CDR3aa: CAWSADSGVGETQYF
v_gene: TRBV3-1/TRBV3-2; abundance: once; j_gene: TRBJ2-7; CDR3aa: CASSRGGGEQYF
v_gene: TRBV30; abundance: -; j_gene: TRBJ1-3; CDR3aa: CAWRLGEVGNTIYF